The 5 T cell receptor beta chains given below trace back to one sample, sequenced in a study of cytomegalovirus exposure and HLA in healthy donors. The data were produced by immunoSEQ multiplex PCR, yet TCRdb's version contains in-frame clones alone and is incomplete. The table lists some 110,000 clones, 88% of them singletons, with around 2% in the top ten. The specimen sequenced was PBMCs. These receptors originate from a man younger than 30 in good health and CMV-seronegative.

The chain has TRBV27 and TRBJ2-3; 10 bases map to TRBD1. The length of the CDR3 is 18 residues. V gave up 2 bases and J gave up 8 bases; unmatched junction bases: 16. Germline V gene sequence: CDR1 MNHEY, CDR2 SMNVEV (reference sequence). Here the CDR3 DNA reads TGTGCCAGCAGTTTAGGGACAGGGGTCGATCGACCCCTAGGTACGCAGTATTTT. It is translated as CASSLGTGVDRPLGTQYF.

The rearrangement uses TRBV28 and TRBJ2-7; possibly TRBD1 for D (5 bases). Germline loops: CDR1 MDHEN, CDR2 SYDVKM. The CDR3 is 14 amino acids. The ends were cut back, 2 bases at V and 2 bases at J, with 10 bases in the middle. The CDR3 protein is CASSLNQGPYEQYF. The CDR3 DNA reads TGTGCCAGCAGTTTAAATCAGGGCCCCTACGAGCAGTACTTC.

The CDR3 bases are TGTGCCAGCAGCTTAGAGGGGATTAGCACTGAAGCTTTCTTT. Translated, it gives CASSLEGISTEAFF. The chain joins TRBV7-9 to TRBJ1-1; D might be TRBD1 (5 bases). Trimming removed 1 base at V and 4 bases at J, with 10 bases between. The CDR3 totals 14 residues. Germline assignment: CDR1 SEHNR and CDR2 FQNEAQ (reference sequence). The full variable domain, rest sourced from reference TRBV7-9 and TRBJ1-1, is DTGVSQNPRHKITKRGQNVTFRCDPISEHNRLYWYRQTLGQGPEFLTYFQNEAQLEKSRLLSDRFSAERPKGSFSTLEIQRTEQGDSAMYLCASSLEGISTEAFFGQGTRLTVV.

This chain joins TRBV11-1 and TRBJ2-7, with 7 bases matching TRBD1. V dropped 5 bases and J dropped 3; count of bases not matched to a gene: 4. The CDR3 contains 13 residues. CDR1 SGHAT and CDR2 FQDESV come from the germline V gene (reference sequence). The CDR3 protein is CASSADRRYEQYF. For the CDR3, the DNA is TGTGCCAGCAGCGCGGACAGGCGCTACGAGCAGTACTTC.

The chain carries TRBV11-2 and TRBJ1-2; no definite D call. V lost 5 bases and J lost 2, with 15 bases in between. There are 15 residues in the CDR3. From germline, CDR1 is SGHAT and CDR2 FQNNGV. The CDR3 here is CASSQDYNQNYGYTF. Here the CDR3 DNA reads TGTGCCAGCAGCCAAGACTACAACCAGAACTATGGCTACACCTTC.